The 21 T cell receptor beta chains reported below all come from one sample, sequenced in a study of early T cells in non-severe SARS-CoV-2 infection. MiXCR, run by TCRdb on the 5' RACE reads, gives a single entry per CDR3 protein. The data contain more than 55,000 distinct CDR3 sequences, 5.5% to 7% of them singletons. Sequencing used whole blood, obtained at baseline. The receptor source for this set is an adult who was a healthcare worker with PCR-confirmed SARS-CoV-2 infection or an uninfected control (not recorded which).

This clonotype showed up just a few times. A junction end diverges from the germline sequence, so it may reflect a read error. The gene calls are TRBV12-5 and TRBJ2-1, with 9 bases aligning to TRBD2. Germline V gives CDR1 LGHNT, CDR2 FRNRAP. CDR3 length equals 14 residues. The CDR3 spells CASVLGLARNEQFF. As DNA, the CDR3 is TGTGCTAGTGTTTTGGGACTAGCACGCAATGAGCAGTTCTTC.

V gene TRBV11-3 combines with J gene TRBJ1-4; D ambiguous. The germline V gene encodes CDR1 SGHNT and CDR2 YENEEA. Trimming removed 0 bases from V and 3 bases from J, with 11 bases in between. CDR3 length: 16 amino acids. DNA for the CDR3: TGTGCCAGCAGCTTAGATAACGGGAGTCCTAATGAAAAACTGTTTTTT. Translating it yields CASSLDNGSPNEKLFF.

V is TRBV29-1 and J is TRBJ1-5, with a weak D call TRBD1 (5 bases). V lost 5 bases to trimming and J lost 0 bases, with 11 bases between them. The germline CDR1 and CDR2 sequences are SQVTM and ANQGSEA. The CDR3 runs 14 residues. In DNA, the CDR3 is TGCAGCGTTTCCGACAGCCATAGCAATCAGCCCCAGCATTTT. Protein product: CSVSDSHSNQPQHF.

This clonotype was found many times. V and J are TRBV5-1 and TRBJ1-4; 7 bases are a match to TRBD1. Germline V gives CDR1 SGHRS, CDR2 YFSETQ. The CDR3 spans 16 residues. V shed 4 bases and J 0 bases; nucleotides not matched to a gene: 6. The CDR3 DNA sequence: TGCGCCAGCAGCCAGAGGGACAGAGCAACTAATGAAAAACTGTTTTTT. Its translation is CASSQRDRATNEKLFF.

The chain joins TRBV19 to TRBJ2-5; 7 bases are shared with TRBD1. V shed 4 bases and J 10 bases; nucleotides not matched to a gene: 15. The germline V gene has CDR1 LNHDA and CDR2 SQIVND (reference sequence). This CDR3 comprises 15 residues. This CDR3 is CASSTAPSAGGNQYF. Here the CDR3 DNA reads TGTGCCAGTAGTACCGCCCCCTCGGCAGGGGGTAACCAGTACTTC.

This clonotype has more than one count but fewer than ten. The chain couples TRBV20-1 to TRBJ2-7, with 9 bases fitting TRBD2. This CDR3 has 14 amino acids. Germline-derived CDR1 and CDR2 are DFQATT and SNEGSKA (reference sequence). Trimming at V came to 3 bases and at J to 0 bases, leaving 3 bases not matched to a gene. In DNA, the CDR3 is TGCAGTGCTAGCCGGACTAGCGACTCCTACGAGCAGTACTTC. This codes for CSASRTSDSYEQYF.

This clonotype was picked up a small number of times. The gene calls are TRBV6-2 or TRBV6-3 and TRBJ1-5; possibly TRBD1 for D (5 bases). This CDR3 has 15 amino acids. Germline V gene lookup returns CDR1 MNHEY and CDR2 SVGEGT. V was shortened by 7 bases and J by 0 bases, with 13 bases between the two germline ends. The CDR3 is CASNLGPYSNQPQHF. The CDR3, as DNA: TGTGCCAGCAATTTGGGACCTTATAGCAATCAGCCCCAGCATTTT.

This clonotype has more than one count but fewer than ten. The chain combines TRBV10-3 with TRBJ1-6; 8 bases agree with TRBD1. There are 13 residues in the CDR3. The germline V gene has CDR1 ENHRY and CDR2 SYGVKD. The trim removed 3 bases at V and 9 bases at J, leaving 1 base unmatched. The CDR3 loop reads CAISDDRGSPLHF. CDR3 nucleotide sequence: TGTGCCATCAGTGACGACAGGGGTTCACCCCTCCACTTT.

There are a few counts of this clonotype. The chain couples TRBV6-6 to TRBJ1-3; 12 positions match TRBD1. V trimming: 4 bases; J trimming: 6 bases; junction bases outside the gene matches: 4. The CDR3 sequence is 15 residues long. Germline V gene sequence: CDR1 MNHNY, CDR2 SVGAGI (reference sequence). CDR3 in DNA: TGTGCCAGCAGTTGGGGACAGGGGGCGGAAAACACCATATATTTT. It is translated as CASSWGQGAENTIYF.

This clonotype was recorded many times. The rearrangement links TRBV5-1 to TRBJ2-1; D might be TRBD1 (6 bases). In germline, CDR1 is SGHRS, CDR2 YFSETQ. Between the trimmed V and J ends, which lost 0 bases and 4 bases, there was a span of 14 bases. There are 16 residues in the CDR3. CDR3 nucleotides: TGCGCCAGCAGCTTGGGACAGGTAATGTCGTACAATGAGCAGTTCTTC. It yields the protein CASSLGQVMSYNEQFF.

This clonotype was observed a few times. The chain uses TRBV15 and TRBJ2-3; D uncertain. The germline CDR1 and CDR2 sequences are LNHNV and YYDKDF (reference sequence). The CDR3 covers 13 residues. V was trimmed by 2 bases and J by 6 bases, leaving 9 bases between them. The chain's CDR3 is CATSRLGQDTQYF. CDR3 in DNA: TGTGCCACCAGCAGACTGGGTCAGGATACGCAGTATTTT. The variable domain in full, completed from reference TRBV15 and TRBJ2-3, reads DAMVIQNPRYQVTQFGKPVTLSCSQTLNHNVMYWYQQKSSQAPKLLFHYYDKDFNNEADTPDNFQSRRPNTSFCFLDIRSPGLGDTAMYLCATSRLGQDTQYFGPGTRLTVL.

This clonotype was detected ten times or more. The V call is TRBV21-1, the J call TRBJ2-1; the D call of TRBD1 is as the table states it, not checked on the DNA. TRBV21-1 is annotated as a pseudogene. The CDR3 loop spans 17 amino acids. The CDR3 sequence is CASSKGLDRGLNNEQFF. The CDR3 coding sequence is TGTGCCAGCAGCAAAGGTTTAGACAGGGGGCTAAACAATGAGCAGTTCTTC.

The chain is built from TRBV28 and TRBJ1-4, with 10 bases that match TRBD1. V gave up 7 bases and J gave up 6 bases; unmatched junction bases: 5. Germline V gene lookup returns CDR1 MDHEN and CDR2 SYDVKM. This CDR3 is 14 amino acids long. Written as DNA, the CDR3 is TGTGCCAGCACCCCGGGACAGGGGTATGAAAAACTGTTTTTT. It translates to CASTPGQGYEKLFF.

V and J are TRBV28 and TRBJ1-1; D gene ambiguous. The CDR3 spans 14 residues. Germline CDR1 MDHEN, CDR2 SYDVKM. Trimming removed 6 bases from V and 1 base from J, with 12 bases in between. The DNA of the CDR3 is TGTGCCAGCAGGGATGGCCGAGGGAACACTGAAGCTTTCTTT. This sequence encodes CASRDGRGNTEAFF.

This clonotype was counted many times. The chain's CDR3 is CAISESLLAGGEQYF. The CDR3 nucleotides read TGTGCCATCAGTGAGTCCCTCCTAGCGGGAGGCGAGCAGTACTTC. The chain carries TRBV10-3 and TRBJ2-7; 11 bases fit TRBD2. CDR1 ENHRY and CDR2 SYGVKD come from the germline V gene. V shed 0 bases and J 6 bases; nucleotides not matched to a gene: 4. This CDR3 has 15 residues.

This clonotype appeared many times. The J gene is TRBJ2-7, the V gene TRBV7-2; D remains ambiguous. Germline V gene sequence: CDR1 SGHTA, CDR2 FQGNSA. The CDR3 consists of 12 residues. V shed 5 bases and J shed 2 bases, with 7 bases lying between them. Here the CDR3 reads CASSPSPYEQYF. CDR3 nucleotides: TGTGCCAGCAGCCCCAGTCCCTACGAGCAGTACTTC.

Only a few counts were recorded for this clonotype. The chain couples TRBV29-1 to TRBJ2-7, with D perhaps matching TRBD1 or TRBD2 (8 bases each). This CDR3 spans 14 amino acids. Germline V gene sequence: CDR1 SQVTM, CDR2 ANQGSEA. The germline V and J ends were trimmed by 5 bases and 4 bases, with 18 bases remaining between them. In nucleotides, the CDR3 is TGCAGCGTTCAGCGGGGGACAGGTCTATACGAGCAGTACTTC. Translating gives CSVQRGTGLYEQYF.

The chain joins TRBV19 to TRBJ1-1; TRBD1 matches at 7 bases. Germline V lookup: CDR1 LNHDA, CDR2 SQIVND (reference sequence). The CDR3 totals 14 residues. After removal of 6 bases from V and 4 bases from J, the junction contained 8 bases not matched to a gene. CDR3 sequence (DNA): TGTGCCAGTAGCGTGGGACAGCGGAGCACTGAAGCTTTCTTT. Its translation: CASSVGQRSTEAFF.

Turning to this clonotype: Being one base from a much bigger clone, this may be a read error. The gene calls are TRBV4-3 and TRBJ2-7; TRBD2 aligns across 10 bases. Germline CDR1 reads LGHNA; CDR2 reads YSLEER. Trimming cost V 7 bases and J 6 bases; bases outside gene matches: 12. This CDR3 region has 15 residues. The CDR3 nucleotides are TGCGCCAGCAACCAGCTAGCGGGAGCAGAGGGCGAGCAGTACTTC. This encodes CASNQLAGAEGEQYF.

V gene TRBV29-1 combines with J gene TRBJ1-1; possible D gene TRBD1, 6 bases. Germline V gene sequence: CDR1 SQVTM, CDR2 ANQGSEA. The V gene lost 7 bases and the J gene lost 1 base, with 10 bases spanning the gap. The CDR3 spans 12 residues. The CDR3 sequence: CSAGGQNTEAFF. The CDR3 nucleotides are TGCAGCGCCGGGGGCCAGAACACTGAAGCTTTCTTT.

V gene TRBV6-6 combines with J gene TRBJ2-7, with D hard to call. Trimming stripped 4 bases from V and 1 base from J, with 8 bases between. Looked up from germline, CDR1 is MNHNY and CDR2 is SVGAGI (reference sequence). The CDR3 is 13 amino acids. CDR3 region: CASSWPQSYEQYF. The CDR3 DNA is TGTGCCAGCAGTTGGCCGCAGTCCTACGAGCAGTACTTC.